The clone carrying this T cell receptor beta chain was counted ten times or more. Its target is unknown. Researchers divided each subset's genomic DNA evenly across several immunoSEQ plates. As handled by the study authors: Filtering differed, since immunoSEQ gave only junction sequences and no quality scores. Repertoires were generated with immunoSEQ multiplex PCR, while TCRdb's copy carries only in-frame clones and drops some. For V, J and clone size, that table is used; D and trimming come from the DNA. This table has 90,000 to 100,000 clones, around half appearing once. These data are taken from a study of shared clonotypes between healthy human individuals. Turning to the study itself: Serving as donors were two women and three men, whose ages spanned 18 to 49. General study points: An anticipated effect of sequencing depth on clonotype sharing among donors was recognized.

Germline lookup yields CDR1 LGHNA and CDR2 YNFKEQ. The CDR3 is 14 residues long. The junction had 5 bases not matched to a gene; V was cut back by 5 bases and J by 2 bases. Sequencing was performed on PBMCs. The chain couples TRBV4-2 to TRBJ2-5; 7 bases are a match to TRBD2. The source is a woman between 35 and 50 years old in good health. Some clones in this sample may be carry-over from other donors' samples. CDR3 sequence (DNA): TGTGCCAGCAGCGGGCTAGCGGATCAAGAGACCCAGTACTTC. Encoded protein: CASSGLADQETQYF.